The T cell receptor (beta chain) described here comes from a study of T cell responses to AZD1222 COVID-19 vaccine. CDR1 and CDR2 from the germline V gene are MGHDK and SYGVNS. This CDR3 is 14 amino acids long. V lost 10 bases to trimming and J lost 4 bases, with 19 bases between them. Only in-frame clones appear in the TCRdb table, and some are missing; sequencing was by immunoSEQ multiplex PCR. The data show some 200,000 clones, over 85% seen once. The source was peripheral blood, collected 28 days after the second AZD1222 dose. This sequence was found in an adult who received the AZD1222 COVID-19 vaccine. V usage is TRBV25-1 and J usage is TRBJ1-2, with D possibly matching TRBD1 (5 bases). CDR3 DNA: TGTGCCACCTCCGGGGGATTTTCAGGCTATGGCTACACCTTC. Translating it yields CATSGGFSGYGYTF.